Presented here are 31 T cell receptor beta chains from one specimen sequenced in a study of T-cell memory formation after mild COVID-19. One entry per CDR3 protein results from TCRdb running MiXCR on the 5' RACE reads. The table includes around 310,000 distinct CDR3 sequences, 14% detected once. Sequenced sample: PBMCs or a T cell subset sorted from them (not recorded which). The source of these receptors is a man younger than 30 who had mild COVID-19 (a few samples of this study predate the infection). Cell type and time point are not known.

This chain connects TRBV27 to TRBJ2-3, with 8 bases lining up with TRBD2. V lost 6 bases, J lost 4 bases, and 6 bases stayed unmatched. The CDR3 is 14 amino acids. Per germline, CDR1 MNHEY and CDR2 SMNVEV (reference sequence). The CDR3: CASRRHSGADTQYF. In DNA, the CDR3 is TGTGCCAGCAGACGTCATAGCGGGGCAGATACGCAGTATTTT.

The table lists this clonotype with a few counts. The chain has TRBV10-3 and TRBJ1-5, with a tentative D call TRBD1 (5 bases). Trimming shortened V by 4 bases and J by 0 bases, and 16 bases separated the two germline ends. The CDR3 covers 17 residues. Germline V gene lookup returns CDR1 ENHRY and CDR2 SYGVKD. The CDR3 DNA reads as TGTGCCATCAGTGCGGGGCGCGCACTATATAGCAATCAGCCCCAGCATTTT. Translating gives CAISAGRALYSNQPQHF.

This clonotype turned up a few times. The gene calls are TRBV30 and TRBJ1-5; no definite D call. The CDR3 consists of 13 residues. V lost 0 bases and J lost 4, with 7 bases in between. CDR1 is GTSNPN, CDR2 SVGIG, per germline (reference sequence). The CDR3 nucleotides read TGTGCCTGGAGTGTGGCAGCTAATCAGCCCCAGCATTTT. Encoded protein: CAWSVAANQPQHF.

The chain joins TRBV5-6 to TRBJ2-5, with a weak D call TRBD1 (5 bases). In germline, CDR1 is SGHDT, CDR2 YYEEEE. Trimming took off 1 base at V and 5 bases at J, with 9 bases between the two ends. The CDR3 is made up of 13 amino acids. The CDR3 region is CASSLTGFETQYF. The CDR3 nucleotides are TGTGCCAGCAGCTTGACAGGTTTCGAGACCCAGTACTTC.

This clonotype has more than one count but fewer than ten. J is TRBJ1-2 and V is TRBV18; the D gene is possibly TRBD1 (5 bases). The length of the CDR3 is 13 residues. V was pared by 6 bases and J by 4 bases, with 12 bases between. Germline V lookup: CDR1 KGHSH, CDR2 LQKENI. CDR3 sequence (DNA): TGTGCCAGCTCCCCAGAGGGGAGCTATGGCTACACCTTC. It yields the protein CASSPEGSYGYTF.

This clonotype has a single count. This CDR3 reads CASSQNRGRGSPLHF. CDR3 nucleotides: TGTGCCAGCAGCCAAAACAGGGGGCGCGGATCACCCCTCCACTTT. The chain carries TRBV28 and TRBJ1-6; TRBD1 aligns across 9 bases. This CDR3 region has 15 residues. In germline, CDR1 is MDHEN, CDR2 SYDVKM. With V trimmed by 6 bases and J by 10 bases, 10 bases remained unmatched. The complete variable domain, with remaining parts taken from reference TRBV28 and TRBJ1-6, reads DVKVTQSSRYLVKRTGEKVFLECVQDMDHENMFWYRQDPGLGLRLIYFSYDVKMKEKGDIPEGYSVSREKKERFSLILESASTNQTSMYLCASSQNRGRGSPLHFGNGTRLTVT.

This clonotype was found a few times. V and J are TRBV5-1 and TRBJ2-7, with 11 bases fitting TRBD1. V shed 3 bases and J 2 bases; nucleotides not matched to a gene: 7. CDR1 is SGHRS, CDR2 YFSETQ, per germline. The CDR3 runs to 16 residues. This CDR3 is CASSSGQGAFPYEQYV. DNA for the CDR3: TGCGCCAGCAGCTCCGGACAGGGGGCTTTCCCCTACGAGCAGTACGTC.

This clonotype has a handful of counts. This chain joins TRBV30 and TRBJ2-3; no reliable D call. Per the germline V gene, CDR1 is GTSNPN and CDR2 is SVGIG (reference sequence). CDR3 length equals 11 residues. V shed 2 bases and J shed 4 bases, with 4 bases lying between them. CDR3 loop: CAWSLADTQYF. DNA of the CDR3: TGTGCCTGGAGTTTGGCAGATACGCAGTATTTT.

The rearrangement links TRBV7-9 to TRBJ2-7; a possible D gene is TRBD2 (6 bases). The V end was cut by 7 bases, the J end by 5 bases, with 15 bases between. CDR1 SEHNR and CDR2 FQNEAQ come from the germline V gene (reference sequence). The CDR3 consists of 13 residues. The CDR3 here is CASIAGTGDEQYF. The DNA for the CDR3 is TGTGCCAGCATTGCCGGGACTGGTGACGAGCAGTACTTC.

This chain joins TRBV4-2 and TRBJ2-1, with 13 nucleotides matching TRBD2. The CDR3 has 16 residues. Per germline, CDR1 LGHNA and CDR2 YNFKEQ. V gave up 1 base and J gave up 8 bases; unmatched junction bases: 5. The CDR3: CASSQVTSGGADEQFF. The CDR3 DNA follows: TGTGCCAGCAGCCAAGTTACTAGCGGGGGGGCTGATGAGCAGTTCTTC.

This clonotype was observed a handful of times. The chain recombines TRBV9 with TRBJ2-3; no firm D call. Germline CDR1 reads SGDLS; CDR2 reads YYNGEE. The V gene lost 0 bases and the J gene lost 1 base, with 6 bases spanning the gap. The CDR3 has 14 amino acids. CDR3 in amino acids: CASSVDPGTDTQYF. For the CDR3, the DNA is TGTGCCAGCAGCGTAGATCCGGGCACAGATACGCAGTATTTT.

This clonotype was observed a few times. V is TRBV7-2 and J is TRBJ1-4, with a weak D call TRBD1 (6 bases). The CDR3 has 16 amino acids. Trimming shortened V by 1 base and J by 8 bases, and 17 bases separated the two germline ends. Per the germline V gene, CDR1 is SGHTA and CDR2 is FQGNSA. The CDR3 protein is CASSLVGTSRREKLFF. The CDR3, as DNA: TGTGCCAGCAGCTTAGTTGGGACATCCCGTAGGGAAAAACTGTTTTTT.

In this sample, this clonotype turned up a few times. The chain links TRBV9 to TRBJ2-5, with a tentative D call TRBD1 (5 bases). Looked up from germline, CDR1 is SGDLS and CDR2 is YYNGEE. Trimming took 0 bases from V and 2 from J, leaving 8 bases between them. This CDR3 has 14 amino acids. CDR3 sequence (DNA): TGTGCCAGCAGCGTAGAACAGGAACAAGAGACCCAGTACTTC. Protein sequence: CASSVEQEQETQYF. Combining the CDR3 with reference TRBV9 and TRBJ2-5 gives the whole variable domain DSGVTQTPKHLITATGQRVTLRCSPRSGDLSVYWYQQSLDQGLQFLIQYYNGEERAKGNILERFSAQQFPDLHSELNLSSLELGDSALYFCASSVEQEQETQYFGPGTRLLVL.

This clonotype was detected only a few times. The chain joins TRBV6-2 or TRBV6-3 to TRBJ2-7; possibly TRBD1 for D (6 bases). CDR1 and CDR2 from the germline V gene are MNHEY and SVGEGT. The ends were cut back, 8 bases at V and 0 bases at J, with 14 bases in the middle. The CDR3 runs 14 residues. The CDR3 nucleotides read TGTGCCAGCTTACGGACAGACCCCTCCTACGAGCAGTACTTC. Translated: CASLRTDPSYEQYF.

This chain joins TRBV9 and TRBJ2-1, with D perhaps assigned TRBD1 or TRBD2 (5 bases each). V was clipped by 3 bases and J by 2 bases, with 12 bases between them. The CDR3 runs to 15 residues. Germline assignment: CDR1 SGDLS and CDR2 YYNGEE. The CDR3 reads CASSAGSLPYNEQFF. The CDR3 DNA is TGTGCCAGCAGCGCAGGGAGTCTTCCCTACAATGAGCAGTTCTTC.

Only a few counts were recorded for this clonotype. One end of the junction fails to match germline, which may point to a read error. The CDR3 loop is CASSYGDSTSYEQYF. CDR3 bases: TGTGCTAGCAGTTACGGGGACAGCACCTCCTACGAGCAGTACTTC. The chain couples TRBV27 to TRBJ2-7; 7 bases line up with TRBD1. The length of the CDR3 is 15 residues. CDR1 and CDR2 (germline): MNHEY, SMNVEV (reference sequence).

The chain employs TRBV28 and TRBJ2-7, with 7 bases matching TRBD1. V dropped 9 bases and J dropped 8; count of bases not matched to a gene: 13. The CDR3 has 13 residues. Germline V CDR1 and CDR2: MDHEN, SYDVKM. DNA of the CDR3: TGTGCCAGTCTCCGGGACAGCCCATATCAGCAGTACTTC. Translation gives CASLRDSPYQQYF. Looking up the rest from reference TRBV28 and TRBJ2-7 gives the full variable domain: DVKVTQSSRYLVKRTGEKVFLECVQDMDHENMFWYRQDPGLGLRLIYFSYDVKMKEKGDIPEGYSVSREKKERFSLILESASTNQTSMYLCASLRDSPYQQYFGPGTRLTVT.

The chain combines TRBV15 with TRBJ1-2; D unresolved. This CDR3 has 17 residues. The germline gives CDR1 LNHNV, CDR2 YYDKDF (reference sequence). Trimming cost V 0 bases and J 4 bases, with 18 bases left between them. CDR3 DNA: TGTGCCACCAGCAGAGATCAATCGCCGGCTTGGGGCTATGGCTACACCTTC. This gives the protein CATSRDQSPAWGYGYTF.

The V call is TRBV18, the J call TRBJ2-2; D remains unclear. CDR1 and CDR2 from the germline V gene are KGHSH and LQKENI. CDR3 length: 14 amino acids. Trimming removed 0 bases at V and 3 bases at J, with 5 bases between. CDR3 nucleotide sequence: TGTGCCAGCTCACCACCTCCGGACACCGGGGAGCTGTTTTTT. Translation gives CASSPPPDTGELFF.

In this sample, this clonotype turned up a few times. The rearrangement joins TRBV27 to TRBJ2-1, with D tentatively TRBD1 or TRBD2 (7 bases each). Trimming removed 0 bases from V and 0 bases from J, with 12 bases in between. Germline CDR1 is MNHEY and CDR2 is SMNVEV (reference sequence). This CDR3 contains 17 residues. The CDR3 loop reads CASSLSRGDSSYNEQFF. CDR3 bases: TGTGCCAGCAGTTTATCCCGGGGGGACAGCTCCTACAATGAGCAGTTCTTC.

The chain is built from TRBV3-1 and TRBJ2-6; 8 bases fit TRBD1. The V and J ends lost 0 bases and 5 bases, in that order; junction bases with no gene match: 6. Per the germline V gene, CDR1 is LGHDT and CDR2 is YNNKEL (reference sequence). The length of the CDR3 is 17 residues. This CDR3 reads CASSQENGQGWANVLTF. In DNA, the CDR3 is TGTGCCAGCAGCCAAGAAAACGGACAGGGCTGGGCCAACGTCCTGACTTTC.

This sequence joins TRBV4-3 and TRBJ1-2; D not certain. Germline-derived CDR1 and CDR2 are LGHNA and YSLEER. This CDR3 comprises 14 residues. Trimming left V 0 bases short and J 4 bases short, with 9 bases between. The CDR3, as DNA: TGCGCCAGCAGCCAAGAACTGGGAGCCTATGGCTACACCTTC. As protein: CASSQELGAYGYTF.

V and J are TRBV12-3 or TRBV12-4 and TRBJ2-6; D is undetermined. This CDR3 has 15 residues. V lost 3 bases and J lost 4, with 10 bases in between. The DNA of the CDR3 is TGTGCCAGCAGTTTCTTCTTCACCGGGGCCAACGTCCTGACTTTC. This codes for CASSFFFTGANVLTF.

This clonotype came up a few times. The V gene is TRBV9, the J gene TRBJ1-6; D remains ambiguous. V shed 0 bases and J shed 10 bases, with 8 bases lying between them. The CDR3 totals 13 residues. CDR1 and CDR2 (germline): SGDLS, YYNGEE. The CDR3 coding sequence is TGTGCCAGCAGCGTAGCTTCTAGCTCACCCCTCCACTTT. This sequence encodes CASSVASSSPLHF.

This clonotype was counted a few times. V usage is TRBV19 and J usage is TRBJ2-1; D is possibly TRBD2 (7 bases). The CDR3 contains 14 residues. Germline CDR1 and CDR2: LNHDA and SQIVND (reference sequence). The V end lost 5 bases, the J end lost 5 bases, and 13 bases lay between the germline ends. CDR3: CASSPRGADNEQFF. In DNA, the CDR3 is TGTGCCAGTAGTCCTCGGGGGGCCGACAATGAGCAGTTCTTC.

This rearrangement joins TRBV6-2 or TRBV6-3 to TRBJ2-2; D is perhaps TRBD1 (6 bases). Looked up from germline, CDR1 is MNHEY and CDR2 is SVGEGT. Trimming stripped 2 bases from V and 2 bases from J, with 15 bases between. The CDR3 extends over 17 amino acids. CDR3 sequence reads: CASSYGGLKANTGELFF. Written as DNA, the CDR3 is TGTGCCAGCAGTTACGGGGGCTTAAAGGCAAACACCGGGGAGCTGTTTTTT.

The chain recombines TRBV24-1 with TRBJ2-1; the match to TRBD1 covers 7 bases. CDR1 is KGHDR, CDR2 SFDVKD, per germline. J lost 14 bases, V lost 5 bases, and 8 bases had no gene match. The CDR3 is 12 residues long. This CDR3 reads CATSARTGNKFF. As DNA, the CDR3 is TGTGCCACCAGTGCTCGGACAGGTAATAAGTTCTTC.

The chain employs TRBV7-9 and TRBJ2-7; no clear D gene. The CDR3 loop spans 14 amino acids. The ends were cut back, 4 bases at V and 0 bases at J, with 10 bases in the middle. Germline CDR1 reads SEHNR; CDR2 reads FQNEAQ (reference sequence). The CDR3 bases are TGTGCCAGCAGCTCCGGTTGGGTCTCCTACGAGCAGTACTTC. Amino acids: CASSSGWVSYEQYF.

The CDR3 DNA is TGTGCCAGCAGTAAGACTCGGACAGGGAATGGCTACACCTTC. Its translation is CASSKTRTGNGYTF. The V and J genes are TRBV6-2 or TRBV6-3 and TRBJ1-2; 8 positions match TRBD1. Germline values: CDR1 MNHEY, CDR2 SVGEGT. J was trimmed by 6 bases and V by 5 bases; bases with no gene match: 8. This CDR3 region has 14 residues.

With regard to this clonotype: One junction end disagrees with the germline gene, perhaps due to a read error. CDR3 amino acids: CASTPWMEDTDAFF. CDR3 DNA: TGCGCCAGCACCCCGTGGATGGAAGACACTGACGCTTTCTTT. This sequence joins TRBV4-1 and TRBJ1-1; no clear D. The CDR3 length is 14 residues. Germline V lookup: CDR1 MGHRA, CDR2 YSYEKL.

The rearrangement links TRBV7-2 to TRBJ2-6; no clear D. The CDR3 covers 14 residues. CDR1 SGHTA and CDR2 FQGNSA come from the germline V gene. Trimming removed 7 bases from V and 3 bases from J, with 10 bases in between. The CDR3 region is CASNLVFGANVLTF. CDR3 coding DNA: TGTGCCAGCAATTTAGTCTTTGGGGCCAACGTCCTGACTTTC.